Given below is one TCR beta chain in context. Its antigen is undetermined. The sample is drawn from a study of T-cell reconstitution after alpha-beta-depleted transplantation in children. Study-wide points: Newly produced T cells mostly accounted for T-cell counts and diversity one year post-transplant. Surviving recipient T cells and thymic progenitors accounted for the high day-60 TCRbeta diversity observed in some patients. Where alpha-beta T cells came from about two months after transplant was reportedly several hundred expanded graft clones.

Unique molecular identifiers tagged the TCRbeta library. TCRdb redid the calling of the PCR reads with MiXCR, one entry per CDR3 protein. The sample yields hundreds of thousands of distinct CDR3 sequences, 10% to 15% seen once. Source: PBMCs, mostly from graft donor cells, taken 360 days after TCRalphabeta/CD19-depleted stem cell transplant. The receptor was isolated from a male patient younger than 18 who had a stem cell transplant for acute myeloid leukemia, so the T cells may come from the graft donor.

CDR3 amino acids: CASSPGLAISSYNEQFF. Written as DNA, the CDR3 is TGTGCCAGCAGCCCCGGACTAGCGATAAGCTCCTACAATGAGCAGTTCTTC. The rearrangement joins TRBV5-8 to TRBJ2-1; 9 positions agree with TRBD2. The trim removed 4 bases at V and 0 bases at J, leaving 8 bases unmatched. Germline V gives CDR1 SGHTS, CDR2 YDEGEE. The CDR3 spans 17 residues.